These 8 T cell receptor beta chains were all obtained from the same sample, sequenced in a study of T cell responses to AZD1222 COVID-19 vaccine. TCRdb's table, derived via immunoSEQ multiplex PCR, lists solely in-frame clones and lacks some. Of around 140,000 clones detected, approximately 93% appear once; the ten largest clones hold 4.5% to 6%. The specimen comprised peripheral blood, sampled on day 0 of AZD1222 vaccination. Source of these receptors: an adult in good health.

This sequence joins TRBV7-9 and TRBJ2-7; tentatively, D is TRBD2 (5 bases). Trimming left V 2 bases short and J 7 bases short, with 15 bases between. Per the germline V gene, CDR1 is SEHNR and CDR2 is FQNEAQ (reference sequence). The CDR3 has 14 amino acids. CDR3 DNA: TGTGCCAGCAGCTTATTCCAGGAGGCTCGGGAGCAGTACTTC. This encodes CASSLFQEAREQYF.

Concerning this clone: Other nucleotide sequences from this sample produce the same CDR3. This chain joins TRBV5-1 and TRBJ2-7; D unresolved. V was trimmed by 0 bases and J by 3 bases, leaving 4 bases between them. This CDR3 spans 12 amino acids. CDR1 SGHRS and CDR2 YFSETQ come from the germline V gene. The CDR3 here is CASSLEGYEQYF. As DNA, the CDR3 is TGCGCCAGCAGCTTGGAGGGCTACGAGCAGTACTTC.

The V call is TRBV13, the J call TRBJ2-7, with 8 bases fitting TRBD1. There are 14 residues in the CDR3. J lost 1 base, V lost 5 bases, and 4 bases had no gene match. CDR1 and CDR2 from the germline V gene are PRHDT and FYEKMQ (reference sequence). The DNA of the CDR3 is TGTGCCAGCAGCCCCGGACAGGGATCCTACGAGCAGTACTTC. Its translation: CASSPGQGSYEQYF.

The rearrangement joins TRBV2 to TRBJ2-7; D might be TRBD1 or TRBD2, each matching 5 bases. This CDR3 is built from 13 residues. V was pared by 5 bases and J by 0 bases, with 8 bases between. Germline CDR1 SNHLY, CDR2 FYNNEI. The CDR3 region has the DNA TGTGCCAGCAGTTCCGGGACCTCCTACGAGCAGTACTTC. Protein product: CASSSGTSYEQYF.

V is TRBV2 and J is TRBJ2-7, with 7 bases aligning to TRBD1. This CDR3 region has 13 residues. CDR1 SNHLY and CDR2 FYNNEI come from the germline V gene. With 10 bases clipped from V and 3 bases from J, the junction kept 9 bases outside the gene matches. CDR3 region: CATQLGQFYEQYF. The DNA for the CDR3 is TGTGCCACTCAACTGGGACAGTTCTACGAGCAGTACTTC.

This clone appeared once. The sample carries other DNA sequences with the same CDR3. The chain links TRBV18 to TRBJ1-3; a weak D match, TRBD1 (5 bases). The V gene's germline CDR1 is KGHSH and CDR2 LQKENI. The CDR3 consists of 14 residues. With 3 bases removed from V and 1 base from J, the gap between germline ends came to 7 bases. DNA for the CDR3: TGTGCCAGCTCACCCCAGGGATCTGGAAACACCATATATTTT. This codes for CASSPQGSGNTIYF.

The J gene is TRBJ2-5, the V gene TRBV5-1; D may be TRBD2 (5 bases). CDR1 SGHRS and CDR2 YFSETQ come from the germline V gene. The CDR3 totals 15 residues. V lost 0 bases to trimming and J lost 1 base, with 10 bases between them. This chain's CDR3 is CASSLAGVVQETQYF. CDR3 DNA sequence: TGCGCCAGCAGCTTGGCCGGGGTAGTCCAAGAGACCCAGTACTTC.

The chain couples TRBV5-4 to TRBJ1-6; tentative D call: TRBD1 (6 bases). The CDR3 contains 14 residues. V dropped 1 base and J dropped 6 bases, with 8 bases sitting between them. From germline, CDR1 is SGHNT and CDR2 YYREEE (reference sequence). CDR3 protein: CASSLTGPNSPLHF. DNA of the CDR3: TGTGCCAGCAGCTTGACAGGGCCTAATTCACCCCTCCACTTT.